This section outlines one T cell receptor beta chain sequence together with its context. The entry originates in a study of blood T cell repertoires in COVID-19. Turning to the study itself: Some COVID-19 samples were acute and others convalescent; all came from the United States, Italy and Spain.

There are 12 residues in the CDR3. CDR1 is SGHNT, CDR2 YENEEA, per germline. V lost 3 bases to trimming and J lost 9 bases, with 9 bases between them. Measured with immunoSEQ multiplex PCR; TCRdb has only the in-frame clones, and not every one. The table records roughly 85,000 clones, roughly 73% of them present only once. The sample taken for sequencing was peripheral blood. The rearrangement links TRBV11-3 to TRBJ1-5; no clear D gene. The TCR was taken from a human donor in a cohort sampled during active COVID-19. Here the CDR3 DNA reads TGTGCCAGCAGCTTCGGGGAAGGGCCCCAGCATTTT. This gives the protein CASSFGEGPQHF.